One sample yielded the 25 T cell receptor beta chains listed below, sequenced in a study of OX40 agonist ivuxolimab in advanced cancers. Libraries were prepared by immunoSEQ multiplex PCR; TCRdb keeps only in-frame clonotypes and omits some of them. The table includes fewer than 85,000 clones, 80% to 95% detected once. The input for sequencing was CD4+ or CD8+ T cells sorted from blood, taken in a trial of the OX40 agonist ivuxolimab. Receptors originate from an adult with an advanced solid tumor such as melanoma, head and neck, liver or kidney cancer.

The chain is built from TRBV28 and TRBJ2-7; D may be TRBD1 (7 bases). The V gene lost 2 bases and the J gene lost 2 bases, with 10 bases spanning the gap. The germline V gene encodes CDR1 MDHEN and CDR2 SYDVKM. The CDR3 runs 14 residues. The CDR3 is CASSLPGGTYEQYF. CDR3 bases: TGTGCCAGCAGTTTACCAGGGGGGACCTACGAGCAGTACTTC.

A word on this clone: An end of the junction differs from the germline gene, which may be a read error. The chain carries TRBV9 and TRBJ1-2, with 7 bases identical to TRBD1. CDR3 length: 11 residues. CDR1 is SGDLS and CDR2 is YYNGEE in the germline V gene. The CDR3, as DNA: TGTGCCAGCAGCGTCGACAGGGCGCTTAACTTC. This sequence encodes CASSVDRALNF. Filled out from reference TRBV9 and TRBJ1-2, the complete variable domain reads DSGVTQTPKHLITATGQRVTLRCSPRSGDLSVYWYQQSLDQGLQFLIQYYNGEERAKGNILERFSAQQFPDLHSELNLSSLELGDSALYFCASSVDRALNFGSGTRLTVV.

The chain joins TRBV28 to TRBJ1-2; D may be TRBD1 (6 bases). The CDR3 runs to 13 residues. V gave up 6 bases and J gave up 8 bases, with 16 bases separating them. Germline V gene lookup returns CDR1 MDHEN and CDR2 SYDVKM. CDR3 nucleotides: TGTGCCAGCAGCCCCCTAACCAGGGGAGGCTACACCTTC. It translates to CASSPLTRGGYTF.

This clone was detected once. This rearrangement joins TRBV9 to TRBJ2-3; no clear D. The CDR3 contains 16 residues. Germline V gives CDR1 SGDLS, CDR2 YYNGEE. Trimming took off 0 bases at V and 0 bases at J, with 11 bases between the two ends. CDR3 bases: TGTGCCAGCAGCGTAGCGAAGGTCTCTAGCACAGATACGCAGTATTTT. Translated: CASSVAKVSSTDTQYF.

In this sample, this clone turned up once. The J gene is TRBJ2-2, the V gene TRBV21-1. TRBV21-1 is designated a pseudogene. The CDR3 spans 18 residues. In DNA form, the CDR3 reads TGTGCCAGCAGCAAAAGGTGTGGGCAGTCGCTAGGTTCCGGGGAGCTGTTTTTT. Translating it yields CASSKRCGQSLGSGELFF.

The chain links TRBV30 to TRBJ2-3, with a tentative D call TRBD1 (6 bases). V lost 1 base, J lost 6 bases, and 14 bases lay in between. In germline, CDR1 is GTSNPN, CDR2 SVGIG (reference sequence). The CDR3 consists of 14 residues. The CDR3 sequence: CAWSAAGVSDTQYF. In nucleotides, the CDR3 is TGTGCCTGGAGTGCGGCAGGGGTATCTGATACGCAGTATTTT.

CDR3 loop: CASSGPRSGGESTDTQYF. The DNA of the CDR3 is TGTGCCAGCAGCGGGCCAAGGAGCGGGGGGGAAAGCACAGATACGCAGTATTTT. The chain is built from TRBV9 and TRBJ2-3, with TRBD2 identical over 10 bases. The CDR3 loop spans 18 amino acids. Germline-derived CDR1 and CDR2 are SGDLS and YYNGEE. V dropped 3 bases and J dropped 0; count of bases not matched to a gene: 10. Complete variable domain (other parts from reference TRBV9 and TRBJ2-3): DSGVTQTPKHLITATGQRVTLRCSPRSGDLSVYWYQQSLDQGLQFLIQYYNGEERAKGNILERFSAQQFPDLHSELNLSSLELGDSALYFCASSGPRSGGESTDTQYFGPGTRLTVL.

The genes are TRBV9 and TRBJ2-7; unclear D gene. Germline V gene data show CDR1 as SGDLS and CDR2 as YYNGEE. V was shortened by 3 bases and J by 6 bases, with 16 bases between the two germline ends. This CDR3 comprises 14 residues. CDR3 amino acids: CASSGGAPGGEQYF. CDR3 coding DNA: TGTGCCAGCAGCGGTGGCGCACCGGGTGGCGAGCAGTACTTC.

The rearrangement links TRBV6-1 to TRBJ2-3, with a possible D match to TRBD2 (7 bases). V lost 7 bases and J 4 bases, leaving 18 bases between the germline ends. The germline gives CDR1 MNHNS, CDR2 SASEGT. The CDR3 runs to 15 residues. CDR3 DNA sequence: TGTGCCAGCACCCTACTGGAGGGGGGGGCAGATACGCAGTATTTT. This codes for CASTLLEGGADTQYF.

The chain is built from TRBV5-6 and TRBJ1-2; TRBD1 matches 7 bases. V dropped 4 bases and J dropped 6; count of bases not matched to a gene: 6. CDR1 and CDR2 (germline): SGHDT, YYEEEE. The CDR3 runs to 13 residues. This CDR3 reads CASSPTGWNGYTF. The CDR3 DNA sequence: TGTGCCAGCAGCCCGACAGGGTGGAATGGCTACACCTTC.

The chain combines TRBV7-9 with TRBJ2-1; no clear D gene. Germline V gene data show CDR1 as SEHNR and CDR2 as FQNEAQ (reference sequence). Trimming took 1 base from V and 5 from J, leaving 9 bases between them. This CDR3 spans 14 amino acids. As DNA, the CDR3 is TGTGCCAGCAGCTTAGATGGCAGTCACAATGAGCAGTTCTTC. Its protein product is CASSLDGSHNEQFF.

The DNA of the CDR3 is TGTGCCAGCAGCCCCTTGACAGGGGGAGGGGATACGCAGTATTTT. Its translation: CASSPLTGGGDTQYF. The V gene is TRBV27, the J gene TRBJ2-3, with 9 bases fitting TRBD1. In germline, CDR1 is MNHEY, CDR2 SMNVEV (reference sequence). The V and J ends lost 6 bases and 6 bases, in that order; junction bases with no gene match: 10. The CDR3 has 15 amino acids.

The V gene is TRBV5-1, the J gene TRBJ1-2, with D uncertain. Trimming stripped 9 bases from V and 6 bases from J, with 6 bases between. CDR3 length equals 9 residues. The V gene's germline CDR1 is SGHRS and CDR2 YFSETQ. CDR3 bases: TGCGCCATTGCGCATGGCTACACCTTC. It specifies CAIAHGYTF. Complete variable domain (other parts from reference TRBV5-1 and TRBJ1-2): KAGVTQTPRYLIKTRGQQVTLSCSPISGHRSVSWYQQTPGQGLQFLFEYFSETQRNKGNFPGRFSGRQFSNSRSEMNVSTLELGDSALYLCAIAHGYTFGSGTRLTVV.

CDR3 amino acids: CASSLGLAGGPEITDTQYF. The DNA for the CDR3 is TGTGCCAGCAGTTTAGGACTAGCGGGGGGCCCTGAAATCACAGATACGCAGTATTTT. V is TRBV27 and J is TRBJ2-3; TRBD2 aligns across 14 bases. The CDR3 covers 19 residues. Germline V gene sequence: CDR1 MNHEY, CDR2 SMNVEV (reference sequence). V shed 2 bases and J 2 bases; nucleotides not matched to a gene: 9.

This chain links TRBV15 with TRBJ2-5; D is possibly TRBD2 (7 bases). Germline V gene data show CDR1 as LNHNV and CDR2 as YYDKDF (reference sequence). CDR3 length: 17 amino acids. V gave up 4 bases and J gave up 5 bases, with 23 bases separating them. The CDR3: CATSIFREGGAWETQYF. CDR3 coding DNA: TGTGCCACCAGCATCTTTCGGGAAGGGGGGGCCTGGGAGACCCAGTACTTC.

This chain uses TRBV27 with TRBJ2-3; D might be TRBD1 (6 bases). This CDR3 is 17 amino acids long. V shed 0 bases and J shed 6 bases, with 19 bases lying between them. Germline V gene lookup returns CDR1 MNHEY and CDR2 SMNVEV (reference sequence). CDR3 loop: CASSLSAGDAEADTQYF. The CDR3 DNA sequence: TGTGCCAGCAGTTTATCGGCAGGGGACGCCGAGGCGGATACGCAGTATTTT.

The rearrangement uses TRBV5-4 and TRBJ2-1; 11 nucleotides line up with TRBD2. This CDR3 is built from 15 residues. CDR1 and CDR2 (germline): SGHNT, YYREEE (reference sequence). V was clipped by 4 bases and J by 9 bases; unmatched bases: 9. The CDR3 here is CASSPALAGGAEQFF. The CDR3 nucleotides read TGTGCCAGCAGCCCTGCCCTAGCGGGGGGCGCTGAGCAGTTCTTC.

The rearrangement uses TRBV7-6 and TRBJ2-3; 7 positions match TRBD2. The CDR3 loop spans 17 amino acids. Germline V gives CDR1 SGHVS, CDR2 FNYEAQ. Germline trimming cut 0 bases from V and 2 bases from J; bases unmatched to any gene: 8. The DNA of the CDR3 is TGTGCCAGCAGCTTAGCGTCTGGGCGGGGGTACACAGATACGCAGTATTTT. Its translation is CASSLASGRGYTDTQYF.

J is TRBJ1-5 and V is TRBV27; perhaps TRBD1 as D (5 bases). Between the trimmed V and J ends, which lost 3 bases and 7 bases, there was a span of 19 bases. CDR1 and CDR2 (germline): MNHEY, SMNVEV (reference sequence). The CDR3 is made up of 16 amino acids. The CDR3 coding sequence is TGTGCCAGCAGTTTGGGGCCCGGGAATTGGGGGCAGCCCCAGCATTTT. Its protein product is CASSLGPGNWGQPQHF.

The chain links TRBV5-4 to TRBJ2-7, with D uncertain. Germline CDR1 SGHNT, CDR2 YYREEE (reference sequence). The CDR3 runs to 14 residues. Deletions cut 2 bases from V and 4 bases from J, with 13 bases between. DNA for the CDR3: TGTGCCAGCAGCTTTTTGGCAGGATCTTACGAGCAGTACTTC. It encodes CASSFLAGSYEQYF.

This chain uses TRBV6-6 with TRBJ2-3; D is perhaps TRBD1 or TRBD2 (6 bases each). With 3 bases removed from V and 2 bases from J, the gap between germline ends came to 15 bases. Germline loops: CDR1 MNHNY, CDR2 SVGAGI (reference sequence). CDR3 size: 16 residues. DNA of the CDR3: TGTGCCAGCAGTTATTTCACGGGGGCACACACAGATACGCAGTATTTT. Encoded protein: CASSYFTGAHTDTQYF.

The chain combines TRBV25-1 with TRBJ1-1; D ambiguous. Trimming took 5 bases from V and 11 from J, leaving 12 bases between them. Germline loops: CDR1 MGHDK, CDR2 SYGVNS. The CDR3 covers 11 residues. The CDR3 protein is CASSLGGGAFF. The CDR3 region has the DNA TGTGCCAGCAGTCTCGGCGGTGGGGCTTTCTTT.

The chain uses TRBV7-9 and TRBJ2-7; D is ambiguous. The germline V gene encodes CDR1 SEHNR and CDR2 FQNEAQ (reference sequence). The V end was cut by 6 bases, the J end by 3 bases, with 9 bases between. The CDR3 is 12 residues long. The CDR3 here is CASRGIGYEQYF. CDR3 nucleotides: TGTGCCAGCAGGGGGATTGGCTACGAGCAGTACTTC.

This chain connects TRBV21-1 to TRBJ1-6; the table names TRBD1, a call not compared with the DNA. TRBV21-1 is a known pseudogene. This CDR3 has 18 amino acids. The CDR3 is CASSKGCRDRLYNSPLHF. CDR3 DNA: TGTGCCAGCAGCAAAGGTTGCCGGGACAGACTTTATAATTCACCCCTCCACTTT.

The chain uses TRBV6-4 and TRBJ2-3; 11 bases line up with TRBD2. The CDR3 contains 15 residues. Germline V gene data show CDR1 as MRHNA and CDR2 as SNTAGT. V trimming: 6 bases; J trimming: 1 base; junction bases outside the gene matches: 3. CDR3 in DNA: TGTGCCAGCAGCCCGACTAGCGGGGGCACAGATACGCAGTATTTT. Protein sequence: CASSPTSGGTDTQYF.